This entry features one T cell receptor beta chain sequence. The antigen is unknown. The sample comes from a study of response to subunit inactivated influenza vaccine. Using its own MiXCR run on the RT-PCR reads, TCRdb lists one record per CDR3 protein. The table has 450,000 to 600,000 distinct CDR3 sequences, around 7.9% seen once. The V segment lost 4 bases and the J segment 1 base; nucleotides outside the gene matches: 7. The CDR3 spans 16 residues. CDR1 and CDR2 (germline): SEHNR, FQNEAQ (reference sequence). Overall study findings and caveats: The authors put forward the suggestion that each seasonal influenza vaccination may bring in only a limited number of new T cells.

The V call is TRBV7-9, the J call TRBJ2-3; 8 bases align to TRBD2. The TCR sequence derives from a man aged 50 to 69 who received an inactivated influenza vaccine. This material consisted of PBMCs from blood, taken around 25 months after vaccination. CDR3 in DNA: TGTGCCAGCAGCTCCTCCGGGACTAGAGGCACAGATACGCAGTATTTT. The encoded protein is CASSSSGTRGTDTQYF.